In this sample, the clone carrying this T cell receptor (beta chain) turned up many times. The CDR3 is 17 residues long. The V gene lost 5 bases and the J gene lost 4 bases, with 20 bases spanning the gap. The source of the sample is a study of early T cells in non-severe SARS-CoV-2 infection. TCRdb reprocessed the 5' RACE reads via MiXCR and lists one record per CDR3 protein. Of about 27,000 distinct CDR3 sequences detected, 2.9% appear once; the ten largest clones hold 0.7% to 0.9%. Sequenced: whole blood. The receptor was isolated from an adult who was a healthcare worker with PCR-confirmed SARS-CoV-2 infection or an uninfected control (not recorded which). V and J are TRBV12-3 or TRBV12-4 and TRBJ1-4, with unresolved D. The CDR3: CASSPDLVTGNNEKLFF. The CDR3, as DNA: TGTGCCAGCAGTCCCGACCTAGTGACGGGGAATAATGAAAAACTGTTTTTT.